The next 18 T cell receptor beta chains were all read from a single sample in a study of T cell responses to AZD1222 COVID-19 vaccine. The method was immunoSEQ multiplex PCR; TCRdb's version includes in-frame clones alone and lacks a portion of them. This sample has under 150,000 clones, with 85% to 95% found just once. The source was peripheral blood, collected on day 0 of AZD1222 vaccination. Source of these receptors: an adult in good health.

The rearrangement links TRBV30 to TRBJ1-1; no clear D. V was cut by 4 bases and J by 5 bases, with 14 bases left in between. CDR1 is GTSNPN and CDR2 is SVGIG in the germline V gene (reference sequence). This CDR3 contains 13 residues. The CDR3 loop reads CAWKAYGQTEAFF. In DNA form, the CDR3 reads TGTGCCTGGAAAGCCTACGGGCAAACTGAAGCTTTCTTT. Supplemented by reference TRBV30 and TRBJ1-1, the full variable domain reads SQTIHQWPATLVQPVGSPLSLECTVEGTSNPNLYWYRQAAGRGLQLLFYSVGIGQISSEVPQNLSASRPQDRQFILSSKKLLLSDSGFYLCAWKAYGQTEAFFGQGTRLTVV.

This clone has just one count. The chain employs TRBV10-1 and TRBJ2-4; D gene uncertain. This CDR3 has 15 amino acids. Germline CDR1 and CDR2: WNHNN and SYGVQD (reference sequence). V was cut by 0 bases and J by 9 bases, with 15 bases left in between. CDR3 protein: CASSESGSLESIQYF. The CDR3 bases are TGCGCCAGCAGTGAGTCGGGAAGTCTAGAAAGCATTCAGTACTTC.

The count of this clone is one. For the CDR3, the DNA is TGTGCCAGCAGTTACCTAGGCCGGGGCGCCGGCTATGGCTACACCTTC. Translation: CASSYLGRGAGYGYTF. The J gene is TRBJ1-2, the V gene TRBV6-6; weak D call: TRBD1 (5 bases). The ends were cut back, 2 bases at V and 4 bases at J, with 17 bases in the middle. Germline assignment: CDR1 MNHNY and CDR2 SVGAGI (reference sequence). This CDR3 spans 16 amino acids.

The chain links TRBV4-1 to TRBJ1-2; possibly TRBD1 for D (5 bases). This CDR3 has 16 residues. V was trimmed by 0 bases and J by 3 bases, leaving 14 bases between them. Germline CDR1 MGHRA, CDR2 YSYEKL. This CDR3 is CASSQDLVRDYYGYTF. CDR3 in DNA: TGCGCCAGCAGCCAAGATCTTGTCAGGGACTACTATGGCTACACCTTC.

The chain links TRBV4-3 to TRBJ2-7; D could derive from TRBD1 or TRBD2 (5 bases each). Trimming shortened V by 0 bases and J by 0 bases, and 15 bases separated the two germline ends. Looked up from germline, CDR1 is LGHNA and CDR2 is YSLEER. The CDR3 has 17 amino acids. The CDR3, as DNA: TGCGCCAGCAGCCAAGATCCGGTGGCAGGGAGCTCCTACGAGCAGTACTTC. Protein sequence: CASSQDPVAGSSYEQYF.

The V and J genes are TRBV28 and TRBJ2-1; D gene ambiguous. V dropped 7 bases and J dropped 4 bases, with 20 bases sitting between them. CDR1 MDHEN and CDR2 SYDVKM come from the germline V gene. CDR3 length: 16 amino acids. The CDR3, as DNA: TGTGCCAGCAATCCGAATGAGGAGCGAACTTACAATGAGCAGTTCTTC. Amino acid sequence: CASNPNEERTYNEQFF.

This clone was seen only once. The genes are TRBV28 and TRBJ1-2; TRBD1 matches at 9 bases. V gave up 6 bases and J gave up 4 bases; unmatched junction bases: 9. Looked up from germline, CDR1 is MDHEN and CDR2 is SYDVKM. This CDR3 comprises 15 residues. The CDR3 is CASSPGGTGSYGYTF. In nucleotides, the CDR3 is TGTGCCAGCAGCCCCGGAGGGACAGGGAGCTATGGCTACACCTTC.

The rearrangement joins TRBV15 to TRBJ1-1; D unresolved. This CDR3 has 14 residues. The germline V and J ends were trimmed by 0 bases and 5 bases, with 10 bases remaining between them. From germline, CDR1 is LNHNV and CDR2 YYDKDF (reference sequence). CDR3 in DNA: TGTGCCACCAGCAGAGATCGGGTTCTAACTGAAGCTTTCTTT. It encodes CATSRDRVLTEAFF. The complete variable domain, with remaining parts taken from reference TRBV15 and TRBJ1-1, reads DAMVIQNPRYQVTQFGKPVTLSCSQTLNHNVMYWYQQKSSQAPKLLFHYYDKDFNNEADTPDNFQSRRPNTSFCFLDIRSPGLGDTAMYLCATSRDRVLTEAFFGQGTRLTVV.

The CDR3 here is CASSLAGGRPQHF. CDR3 DNA: TGTGCCAGCAGCTTAGCGGGAGGGCGGCCCCAGCATTTT. V gene TRBV7-2 combines with J gene TRBJ1-5; no clear D gene. This CDR3 spans 13 amino acids. The V and J ends lost 0 bases and 9 bases respectively, with 9 bases between them. Looked up from germline, CDR1 is SGHTA and CDR2 is FQGNSA.

The rearrangement links TRBV28 to TRBJ1-5, with D perhaps matching TRBD1 (5 bases). This CDR3 comprises 19 residues. Germline CDR1 is MDHEN and CDR2 is SYDVKM. Between the trimmed V and J ends, which lost 5 bases and 0 bases, there was a span of 23 bases. The CDR3 bases are TGTGCCAGCAGTCCCCCAGGGATAATGGTTATGATTAGCAATCAGCCCCAGCATTTT. Translating it yields CASSPPGIMVMISNQPQHF.

This clone was recorded only once. This chain links TRBV30 with TRBJ1-2, with 8 positions matching TRBD1. In germline, CDR1 is GTSNPN, CDR2 SVGIG (reference sequence). The CDR3 consists of 14 residues. Trimming removed 7 bases from V and 8 bases from J; junction bases left unmatched: 15. The CDR3 loop reads CAYFPTGADRGYTF. The DNA of the CDR3 is TGTGCCTATTTTCCGACAGGGGCCGACCGGGGCTACACCTTC.

The chain uses TRBV11-1 and TRBJ1-1, with 10 bases lining up with TRBD1. The junction had 14 bases not matched to a gene; V was cut back by 5 bases and J by 8 bases. Germline values: CDR1 SGHAT, CDR2 FQDESV (reference sequence). The CDR3 length is 16 residues. The CDR3 loop reads CASSASGQGRSGEAFF. CDR3 DNA: TGTGCCAGCAGCGCCTCGGGACAGGGGCGGTCCGGGGAAGCTTTCTTT. Complete variable domain (other parts from reference TRBV11-1 and TRBJ1-1): EAEVAQSPRYKITEKSQAVAFWCDPISGHATLYWYRQILGQGPELLVQFQDESVVDDSQLPKDRFSAERLKGVDSTLKIQPAELGDSAMYLCASSASGQGRSGEAFFGQGTRLTVV.

The chain has TRBV14 and TRBJ2-7, with D uncertain. The ends were cut back, 1 base at V and 3 bases at J, with 13 bases in the middle. From germline, CDR1 is SGHDN and CDR2 FVKESK. CDR3 length equals 15 residues. CDR3 amino acids: CASSQVYGAGYEQYF. The DNA for the CDR3 is TGTGCCAGCAGCCAAGTATACGGCGCCGGCTACGAGCAGTACTTC.

The gene calls are TRBV9 and TRBJ1-5, with no clear D. CDR1 is SGDLS and CDR2 is YYNGEE in the germline V gene. Trimming removed 2 bases at V and 8 bases at J, with 11 bases between. CDR3 length equals 13 residues. Here the CDR3 reads CASSVGVGEPQHF. DNA of the CDR3: TGTGCCAGCAGCGTTGGGGTCGGGGAGCCCCAGCATTTT.

This chain uses TRBV9 with TRBJ2-5; 15 bases are a match to TRBD2. The CDR3 is 17 amino acids. The germline V gene encodes CDR1 SGDLS and CDR2 YYNGEE. V gave up 3 bases and J gave up 5 bases; unmatched junction bases: 8. In DNA form, the CDR3 reads TGTGCCAGCAGCGCCGGGACTAGCGGGAGGTCCCGGGAGACCCAGTACTTC. Translating gives CASSAGTSGRSRETQYF.

The rearrangement links TRBV9 to TRBJ2-7, with a tentative D call TRBD1 (5 bases). This CDR3 has 12 amino acids. Looked up from germline, CDR1 is SGDLS and CDR2 is YYNGEE. The V end lost 3 bases, the J end lost 3 bases, and 7 bases lay between the germline ends. CDR3 in amino acids: CASSADSYEQYF. The DNA for the CDR3 is TGTGCCAGCAGCGCCGACAGCTACGAGCAGTACTTC.

The count of this clone is one. V and J are TRBV4-1 and TRBJ1-2; possibly TRBD1 for D (5 bases). Germline V lookup: CDR1 MGHRA, CDR2 YSYEKL. V gave up 6 bases and J gave up 4 bases, with 12 bases separating them. This CDR3 comprises 13 residues. In DNA, the CDR3 is TGCGCCAGCAGTTCTCAGGGTGGCTATGGCTACACCTTC. Translated, it gives CASSSQGGYGYTF.

The gene calls are TRBV12-3 or TRBV12-4 and TRBJ2-7, with unresolved D. The CDR3 has 11 residues. V lost 4 bases and J lost 6, with 7 bases in between. CDR3 in DNA: TGTGCCAGCAGTTCGTCTACCGAGCAGTACTTC. Protein sequence: CASSSSTEQYF.